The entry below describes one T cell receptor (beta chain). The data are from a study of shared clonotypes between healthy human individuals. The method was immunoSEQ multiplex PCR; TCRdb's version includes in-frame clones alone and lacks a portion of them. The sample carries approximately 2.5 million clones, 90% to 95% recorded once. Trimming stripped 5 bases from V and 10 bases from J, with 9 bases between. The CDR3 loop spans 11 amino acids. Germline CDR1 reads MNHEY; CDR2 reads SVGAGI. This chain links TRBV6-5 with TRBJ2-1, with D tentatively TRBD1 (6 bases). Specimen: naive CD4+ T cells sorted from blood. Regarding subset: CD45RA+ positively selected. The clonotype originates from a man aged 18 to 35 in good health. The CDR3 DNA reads TGTGCCAGCAGTAACGGACAGGAGCAGTTCTTC. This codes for CASSNGQEQFF.